The next 11 T cell receptor beta chains were all read from a single sample in a study of T cells in localized non-small cell lung cancer. The repertoire was sequenced with immunoSEQ multiplex PCR; TCRdb's copy has only in-frame clones and lacks some. The sample includes 650 to 900 clones, 30% of them seen just once. The source material was lung tumor tissue, sampled before any cancer treatment. Receptors were obtained from a male donor older than 55 with stage III lung adenocarcinoma.

V gene TRBV5-1 combines with J gene TRBJ2-7; 9 bases are shared with TRBD1. The V gene's germline CDR1 is SGHRS and CDR2 YFSETQ. The length of the CDR3 is 15 residues. After removal of 3 bases from V and 5 bases from J, the junction contained 9 bases not matched to a gene. The chain's CDR3 is CASSWGTGTVHEQYF. CDR3 DNA: TGCGCCAGCAGCTGGGGGACAGGGACGGTCCACGAGCAGTACTTC.

The table lists this clone with a few counts. The V gene is TRBV18, the J gene TRBJ1-1, with 10 nucleotides matching TRBD1. CDR3 length equals 13 residues. CDR1 is KGHSH, CDR2 LQKENI, per germline. V lost 7 bases, J lost 6 bases, and 5 bases stayed unmatched. The CDR3 region is CASLRTGGPEAFF. The DNA of the CDR3 is TGTGCCAGCTTACGGACAGGGGGGCCTGAAGCTTTCTTT.

This clone turned up a few times. The chain has TRBV6-9 and TRBJ1-6; 7 bases align to TRBD1. Germline CDR1 reads MNHGY; CDR2 reads SVAAGI. The V and J ends lost 6 bases and 8 bases, in that order; junction bases with no gene match: 7. CDR3 size: 14 residues. The CDR3 nucleotides read TGTGCCAGCAGGGCGGGACAGAGTGATTCACCCCTCCACTTT. This codes for CASRAGQSDSPLHF.

Note on this clone: The junction differs from germline at one of its ends, possibly a read error. V and J are TRBV6-8 and TRBJ2-1, with no clear D. The CDR3 is 12 residues long. Looked up from germline, CDR1 is MNHGY and CDR2 is SAAAGT. The CDR3 sequence: CAISKTGDEQFF. The CDR3, as DNA: TGTGCCATCAGTAAGACTGGAGATGAGCAGTTCTTC.

The chain couples TRBV18 to TRBJ2-7, with TRBD2 matching over 8 bases. Trimming removed 5 bases from V and 3 bases from J; junction bases left unmatched: 9. Germline V CDR1 and CDR2: KGHSH, LQKENI. The CDR3 loop spans 15 amino acids. The CDR3 region has the DNA TGTGCCAGCTCAACTCAAGCGGGGGCTAGCTACGAGCAGTACTTC. As protein: CASSTQAGASYEQYF.

The J gene is TRBJ1-1, the V gene TRBV5-1; tentative D call: TRBD1 (5 bases). Trimming shortened V by 0 bases and J by 4 bases, and 13 bases separated the two germline ends. Germline CDR1 SGHRS, CDR2 YFSETQ. There are 15 residues in the CDR3. CDR3 residues: CASSLEAPGVTEAFF. The CDR3 nucleotides read TGCGCCAGCAGCTTGGAGGCCCCGGGGGTCACTGAAGCTTTCTTT.

The gene calls are TRBV30 and TRBJ2-3, with unresolved D. Trimming left V 4 bases short and J 1 base short, with 12 bases between. Germline CDR1 reads GTSNPN; CDR2 reads SVGIG (reference sequence). The CDR3 has 14 residues. CDR3 sequence reads: CAWTTETRTDTQYF. The DNA of the CDR3 is TGTGCCTGGACCACAGAAACTCGCACAGATACGCAGTATTTT.

This clone was seen only a few times. This sequence joins TRBV18 and TRBJ1-3, with a possible D match to TRBD1 (5 bases). The CDR3 is 17 amino acids. V was shortened by 5 bases and J by 2 bases, with 19 bases between the two germline ends. Germline values: CDR1 KGHSH, CDR2 LQKENI. CDR3 nucleotide sequence: TGTGCCAGCTCAGGCACCCAGGAAGGGGTCGCTGGAAACACCATATATTTT. It encodes CASSGTQEGVAGNTIYF.

This clone was observed a single time. V and J are TRBV18 and TRBJ2-7; D possibly matches TRBD1 or TRBD2 (5 bases each). The CDR3 spans 16 residues. The germline gives CDR1 KGHSH, CDR2 LQKENI. V lost 0 bases and J lost 7, with 19 bases in between. The CDR3 DNA follows: TGTGCCAGCTCACCACCAGTACGGGGCAGATTGGGGGAGCAGTACTTC. Its protein is CASSPPVRGRLGEQYF.

This clone was observed a handful of times. The chain joins TRBV11-3 to TRBJ1-3; D not resolved. Germline values: CDR1 SGHNT, CDR2 YENEEA. The V end was cut by 2 bases, the J end by 0 bases, with 8 bases between. This CDR3 is built from 15 residues. CDR3 region: CASSLLRSSGNTIYF. As DNA, the CDR3 is TGTGCCAGCAGCTTACTGCGGTCCTCTGGAAACACCATATATTTT.

This chain links TRBV30 with TRBJ2-7; D might be TRBD1 or TRBD2, each matching 5 bases. Germline V gene lookup returns CDR1 GTSNPN and CDR2 SVGIG (reference sequence). The CDR3 loop spans 19 amino acids. Trimming pared 4 bases from V and 2 bases from J, leaving 30 bases between. The CDR3 nucleotides read TGTGCCTGGACCGTAAGGGGACGCGGACAAAACTACAATCCCTACGAGCAGTACTTC. Its protein product is CAWTVRGRGQNYNPYEQYF.